Listed below are T cell receptor beta chains from one sample, sequenced in a study of T cell repertoires in cytomegalovirus infection. These receptors' targets are unknown. MiXCR, applied by TCRdb to the reads, yields one record per CDR3 protein. The sample holds just under 500,000 distinct CDR3 sequences; 25% to 35% are singletons and the top ten take roughly 15%. The sequencing here drew on cultured PBMCs, taken from culture after CMV antigen stimulation. The origin of the receptors is a human donor in good health (CMV status not recorded). Some clones in this sample may be carry-over from other donors' samples. Each CDR3 is given with its conserved first and last residue. Each record gives: CDR3 protein, CDR3 DNA, J gene, D gene, clone size, V gene. A D gene is named only where the DNA matches it firmly. Some rows have no size entry. The others give once, few or many, or a class for an expanded clone.

cdr3_aa: CASSQDHLGANTEAFF
cdr3_nt: TGCGCCAGCAGCCAAGATCACCTGGGGGCGAACACTGAAGCTTTCTTT
j_call: TRBJ1-1
d_call: -
clone_size: -
v_call: TRBV4-3

cdr3_aa: CASSSSGGEADTQYF
cdr3_nt: TGTGCCAGCAGCTCCAGCGGGGGGGAGGCAGATACGCAGTATTTT
j_call: TRBJ2-3
d_call: TRBD2
clone_size: -
v_call: TRBV7-2

cdr3_aa: CASSQAGTINSPLHF
cdr3_nt: TGCGCCAGCAGCCAAGCCGGGACGATAAATTCACCCCTCCACTTT
j_call: TRBJ1-6
d_call: -
clone_size: few
v_call: TRBV4-1

cdr3_aa: CASSSDRGYNSPLHF
cdr3_nt: TGTGCCAGCAGTTCTGACAGGGGTTATAATTCACCCCTCCACTTT
j_call: TRBJ1-6
d_call: TRBD1
clone_size: few
v_call: TRBV6-1

cdr3_aa: CASSPPGLADRTDTQYF
cdr3_nt: TGTGCCAGCTCGCCACCGGGACTAGCGGATCGCACAGATACGCAGTATTTT
j_call: TRBJ2-3
d_call: TRBD2
clone_size: -
v_call: TRBV18

cdr3_aa: CASSLRAADTQYF
cdr3_nt: TGTGCCAGCAGCTTAAGGGCGGCAGATACGCAGTATTTT
j_call: TRBJ2-3
d_call: -
clone_size: -
v_call: TRBV7-2

cdr3_aa: CASTTTVNTGELFF
cdr3_nt: TGTGCCAGCACCACTACAGTAAACACCGGGGAGCTGTTTTTT
j_call: TRBJ2-2
d_call: -
clone_size: many
v_call: TRBV7-2

cdr3_aa: CSAPTGPRQPQHF
cdr3_nt: TGCAGTGCTCCTACAGGGCCTCGCCAGCCCCAGCATTTT
j_call: TRBJ1-5
d_call: -
clone_size: -
v_call: TRBV20-1

cdr3_aa: CASSQGLSREQTQYF
cdr3_nt: TGTGCCAGCAGCCAAGGGTTGAGCCGGGAGCAGACCCAGTACTTC
j_call: TRBJ2-5
d_call: -
clone_size: -
v_call: TRBV14

cdr3_aa: CASSPRDYEQYF
cdr3_nt: TGTGCCAGCAGCCCCCGGGACTACGAGCAGTACTTC
j_call: TRBJ2-7
d_call: -
clone_size: few
v_call: TRBV7-9

cdr3_aa: CASSPSQETQYF
cdr3_nt: TGTGCCAGCAGCCCAAGCCAAGAGACCCAGTACTTC
j_call: TRBJ2-5
d_call: -
clone_size: many
v_call: TRBV7-2

cdr3_aa: CASSLDGRGTNEQFF
cdr3_nt: TGTGCCAGCAGCTTAGATGGCAGGGGGACCAATGAGCAGTTCTTC
j_call: TRBJ2-1
d_call: TRBD1
clone_size: few
v_call: TRBV7-8

cdr3_aa: CASKREGDTQYF
cdr3_nt: TGTGCCAGCAAGAGGGAGGGCGATACGCAGTATTTT
j_call: TRBJ2-3
d_call: TRBD2
clone_size: -
v_call: TRBV2

cdr3_aa: CASSPRTWNTGELFF
cdr3_nt: TGTGCCAGCAGCCCTAGGACATGGAACACCGGGGAGCTGTTTTTT
j_call: TRBJ2-2
d_call: -
clone_size: many
v_call: TRBV7-2

cdr3_aa: CASSLVAWAGEQYF
cdr3_nt: TGTGCCAGCAGCTTAGTGGCATGGGCGGGGGAGCAGTACTTC
j_call: TRBJ2-7
d_call: -
clone_size: few
v_call: TRBV7-2

cdr3_aa: CASSLVAGVPNEQFF
cdr3_nt: TGTGCCAGCAGCTTAGTAGCGGGAGTCCCCAATGAGCAGTTCTTC
j_call: TRBJ2-1
d_call: TRBD2
clone_size: few
v_call: TRBV11-2

cdr3_aa: CASTGQGFTEAFF
cdr3_nt: TGTGCCAGCACGGGCCAGGGTTTCACTGAAGCTTTCTTT
j_call: TRBJ1-1
d_call: -
clone_size: -
v_call: TRBV5-6

cdr3_aa: CASSHATTGKLFF
cdr3_nt: TGCGCCAGCAGCCACGCAACGACAGGGAAACTGTTTTTT
j_call: TRBJ1-4
d_call: TRBD1
clone_size: -
v_call: TRBV4-3

cdr3_aa: CASSLARRGEFF
cdr3_nt: TGTGCCAGCAGTTTAGCCCGCAGGGGAGAGTTCTTC
j_call: TRBJ2-1
d_call: -
clone_size: few
v_call: TRBV12-3/TRBV12-4

cdr3_aa: CSALRTERGPQHF
cdr3_nt: TGCAGTGCCTTACGGACAGAGCGAGGGCCCCAGCATTTT
j_call: TRBJ1-5
d_call: -
clone_size: -
v_call: TRBV20-1

cdr3_aa: CASSPETTNQPQHF
cdr3_nt: TGTGCCAGCTCACCAGAGACGACTAATCAGCCCCAGCATTTT
j_call: TRBJ1-5
d_call: -
clone_size: -
v_call: TRBV18